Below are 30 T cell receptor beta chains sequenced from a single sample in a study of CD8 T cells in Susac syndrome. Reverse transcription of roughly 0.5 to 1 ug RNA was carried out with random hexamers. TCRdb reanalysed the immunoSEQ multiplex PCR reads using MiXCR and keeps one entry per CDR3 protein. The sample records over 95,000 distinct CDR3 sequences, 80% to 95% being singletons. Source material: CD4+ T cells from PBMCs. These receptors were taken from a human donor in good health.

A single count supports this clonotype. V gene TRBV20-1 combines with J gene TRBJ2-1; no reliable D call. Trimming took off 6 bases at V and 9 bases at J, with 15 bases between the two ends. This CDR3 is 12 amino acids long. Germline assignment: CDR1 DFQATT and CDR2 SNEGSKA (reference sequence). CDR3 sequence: CSARTPPGEQFF. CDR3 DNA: TGCAGTGCGCGAACACCTCCGGGTGAGCAGTTCTTC.

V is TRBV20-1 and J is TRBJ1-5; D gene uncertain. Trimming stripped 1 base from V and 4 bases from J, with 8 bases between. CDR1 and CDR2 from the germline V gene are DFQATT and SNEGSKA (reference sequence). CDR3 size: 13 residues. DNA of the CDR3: TGCAGTGCTAGAGGGACCGGGAATCAGCCCCAGCATTTT. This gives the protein CSARGTGNQPQHF.

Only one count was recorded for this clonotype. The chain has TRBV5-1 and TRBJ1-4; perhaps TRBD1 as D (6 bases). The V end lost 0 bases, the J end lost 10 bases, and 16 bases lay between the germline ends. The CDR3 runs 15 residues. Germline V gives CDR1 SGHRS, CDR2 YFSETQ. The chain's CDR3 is CASSLESTGTGKLFF. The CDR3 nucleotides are TGCGCCAGCAGCTTGGAATCGACAGGTACTGGAAAACTGTTTTTT.

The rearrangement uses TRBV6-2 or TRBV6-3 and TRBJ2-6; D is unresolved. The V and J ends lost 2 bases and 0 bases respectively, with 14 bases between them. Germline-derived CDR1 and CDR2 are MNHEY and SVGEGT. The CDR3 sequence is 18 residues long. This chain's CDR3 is CASSYPRGIHSGANVLTF. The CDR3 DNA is TGTGCCAGCAGTTACCCCCGCGGAATCCACTCTGGGGCCAACGTCCTGACTTTC.

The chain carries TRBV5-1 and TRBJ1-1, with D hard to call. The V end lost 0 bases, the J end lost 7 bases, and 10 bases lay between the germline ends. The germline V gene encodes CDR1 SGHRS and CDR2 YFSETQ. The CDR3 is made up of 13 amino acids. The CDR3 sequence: CASSLEATYEAFF. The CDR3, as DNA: TGCGCCAGCAGCTTGGAGGCAACTTATGAAGCTTTCTTT. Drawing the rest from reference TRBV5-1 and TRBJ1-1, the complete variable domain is KAGVTQTPRYLIKTRGQQVTLSCSPISGHRSVSWYQQTPGQGLQFLFEYFSETQRNKGNFPGRFSGRQFSNSRSEMNVSTLELGDSALYLCASSLEATYEAFFGQGTRLTVV.

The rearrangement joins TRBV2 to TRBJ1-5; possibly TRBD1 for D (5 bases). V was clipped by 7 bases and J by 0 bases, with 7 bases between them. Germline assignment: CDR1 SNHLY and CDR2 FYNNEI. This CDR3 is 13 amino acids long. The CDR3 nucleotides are TGTGCCAGCACGGGACCTAGCAATCAGCCCCAGCATTTT. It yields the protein CASTGPSNQPQHF.

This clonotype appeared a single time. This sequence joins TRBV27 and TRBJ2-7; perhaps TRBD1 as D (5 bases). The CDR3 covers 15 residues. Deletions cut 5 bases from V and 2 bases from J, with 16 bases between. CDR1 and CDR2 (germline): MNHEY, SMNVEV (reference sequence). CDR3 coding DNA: TGTGCCAGCAGTAGGGGATATGGGGCCCCCTACGAGCAGTACTTC. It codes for CASSRGYGAPYEQYF.

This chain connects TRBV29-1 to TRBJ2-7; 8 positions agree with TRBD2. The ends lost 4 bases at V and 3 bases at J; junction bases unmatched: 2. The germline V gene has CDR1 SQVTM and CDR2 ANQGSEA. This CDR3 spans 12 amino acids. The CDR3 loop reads CSVGTSRYEQYF. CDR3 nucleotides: TGCAGCGTTGGGACTAGCCGCTACGAGCAGTACTTC.

CDR3 nucleotide sequence: TGTGCCAGTAGCTCCCATTCGGCCCCCGGAGGTGAAGCTTTCTTT. This sequence encodes CASSSHSAPGGEAFF. This chain links TRBV19 with TRBJ1-1; the D is unclear. Germline loops: CDR1 LNHDA, CDR2 SQIVND (reference sequence). The CDR3 sequence is 15 residues long. Trimming cost V 6 bases and J 7 bases, with 21 bases left between them. Full variable domain (outside the CDR3, taken from reference TRBV19 and TRBJ1-1): DGGITQSPKYLFRKEGQNVTLSCEQNLNHDAMYWYRQDPGQGLRLIYYSQIVNDFQKGDIAEGYSVSREKKESFPLTVTSAQKNPTAFYLCASSSHSAPGGEAFFGQGTRLTVV.

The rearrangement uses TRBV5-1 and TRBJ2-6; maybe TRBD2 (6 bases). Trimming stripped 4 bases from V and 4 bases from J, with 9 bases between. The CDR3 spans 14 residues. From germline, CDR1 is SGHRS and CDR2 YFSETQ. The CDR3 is CASSLAGGANVLTF. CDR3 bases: TGCGCCAGCAGCCTGGCGGGGGGGGCCAACGTCCTGACTTTC.

The CDR3, as DNA: TGCGCCAGCAGCCAAGATCGGGCAGACTCCTACGAGCAGTACTTC. Protein: CASSQDRADSYEQYF. The V and J genes are TRBV4-3 and TRBJ2-7; D unclear. CDR3 length equals 15 residues. Trimming left V 0 bases short and J 0 bases short, with 9 bases between. Germline CDR1 is LGHNA and CDR2 is YSLEER.

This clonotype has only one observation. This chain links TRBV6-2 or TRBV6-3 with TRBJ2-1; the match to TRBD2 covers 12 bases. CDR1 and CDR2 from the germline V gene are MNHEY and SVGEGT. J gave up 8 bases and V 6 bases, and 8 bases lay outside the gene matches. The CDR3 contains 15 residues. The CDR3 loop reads CASRPSGGASDEQFF. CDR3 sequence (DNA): TGTGCCAGCAGGCCTAGCGGGGGGGCCTCGGATGAGCAGTTCTTC.

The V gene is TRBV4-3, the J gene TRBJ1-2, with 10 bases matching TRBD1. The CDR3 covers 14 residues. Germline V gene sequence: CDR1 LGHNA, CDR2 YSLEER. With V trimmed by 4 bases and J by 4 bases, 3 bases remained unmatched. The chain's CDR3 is CASSRRTGGYGYTF. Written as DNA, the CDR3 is TGCGCCAGCAGCCGACGGACAGGGGGCTATGGCTACACCTTC.

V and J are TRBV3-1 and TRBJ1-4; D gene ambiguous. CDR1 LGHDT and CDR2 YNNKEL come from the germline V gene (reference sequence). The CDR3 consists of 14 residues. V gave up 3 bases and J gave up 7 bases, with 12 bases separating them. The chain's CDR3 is CASSHVLSGEKLFF. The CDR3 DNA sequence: TGTGCCAGCAGCCACGTTTTATCTGGTGAAAAACTGTTTTTT. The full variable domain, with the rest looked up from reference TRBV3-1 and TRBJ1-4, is DTAVSQTPKYLVTQMGNDKSIKCEQNLGHDTMYWYKQDSKKFLKIMFSYNNKELIINETVPNRFSPKSPDKAHLNLHINSLELGDSAVYFCASSHVLSGEKLFFGSGTQLSVL.

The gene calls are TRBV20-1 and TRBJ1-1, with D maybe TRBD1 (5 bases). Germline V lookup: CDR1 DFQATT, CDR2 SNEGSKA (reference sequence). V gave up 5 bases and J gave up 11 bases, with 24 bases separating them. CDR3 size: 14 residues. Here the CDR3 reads CSASIRGTLKDAFF. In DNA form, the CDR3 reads TGCAGTGCTTCTATACGCGGGACCCTAAAAGATGCTTTCTTT.

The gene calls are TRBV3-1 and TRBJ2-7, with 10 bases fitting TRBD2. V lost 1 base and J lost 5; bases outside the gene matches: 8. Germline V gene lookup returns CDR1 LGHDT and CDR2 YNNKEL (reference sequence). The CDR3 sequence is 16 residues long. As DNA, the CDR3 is TGTGCCAGCAGCCAAGCGGTAGCGGGAGGCCGCGACGAGCAGTACTTC. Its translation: CASSQAVAGGRDEQYF.

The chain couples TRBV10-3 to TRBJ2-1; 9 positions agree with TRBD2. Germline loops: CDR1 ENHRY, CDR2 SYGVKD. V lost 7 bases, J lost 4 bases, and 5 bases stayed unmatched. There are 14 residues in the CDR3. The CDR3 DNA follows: TGTGCCATCACTGTAGCGGGAGCGTACAATGAGCAGTTCTTC. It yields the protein CAITVAGAYNEQFF.

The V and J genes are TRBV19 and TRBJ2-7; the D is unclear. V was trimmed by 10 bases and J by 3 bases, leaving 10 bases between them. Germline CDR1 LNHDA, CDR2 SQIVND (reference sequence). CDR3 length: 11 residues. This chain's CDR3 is CATQRGYEQYF. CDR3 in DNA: TGTGCCACTCAAAGAGGCTACGAGCAGTACTTC.

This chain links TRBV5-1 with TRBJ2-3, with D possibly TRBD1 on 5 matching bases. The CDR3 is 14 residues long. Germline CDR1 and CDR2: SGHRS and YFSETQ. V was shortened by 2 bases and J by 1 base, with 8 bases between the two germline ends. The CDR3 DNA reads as TGCGCCAGCAGCTTCACAGGACGCACAGATACGCAGTATTTT. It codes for CASSFTGRTDTQYF.

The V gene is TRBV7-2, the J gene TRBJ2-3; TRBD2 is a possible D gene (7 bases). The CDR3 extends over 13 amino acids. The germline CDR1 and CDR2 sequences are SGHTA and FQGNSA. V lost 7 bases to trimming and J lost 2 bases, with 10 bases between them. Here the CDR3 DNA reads TGTGCCAGCACGGGGGGCCACACAGATACGCAGTATTTT. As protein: CASTGGHTDTQYF.

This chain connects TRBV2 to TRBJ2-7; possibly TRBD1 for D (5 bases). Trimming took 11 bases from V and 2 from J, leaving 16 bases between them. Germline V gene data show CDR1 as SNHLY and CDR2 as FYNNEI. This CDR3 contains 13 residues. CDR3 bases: TGTGCCGGAAGGGATACAGGACCCTACGAGCAGTACTTC. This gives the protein CAGRDTGPYEQYF.

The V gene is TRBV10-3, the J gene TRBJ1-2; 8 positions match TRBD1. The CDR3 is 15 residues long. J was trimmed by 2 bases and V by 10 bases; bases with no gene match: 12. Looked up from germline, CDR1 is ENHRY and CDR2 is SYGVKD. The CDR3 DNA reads TGTGCCACCCGGACAGGGCAGAACGAGAACTATGGCTACACCTTC. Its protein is CATRTGQNENYGYTF.

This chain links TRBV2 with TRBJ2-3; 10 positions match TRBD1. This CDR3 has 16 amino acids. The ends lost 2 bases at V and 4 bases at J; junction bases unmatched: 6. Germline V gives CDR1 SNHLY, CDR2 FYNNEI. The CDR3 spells CASSEKVDRGSDTQYF. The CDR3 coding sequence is TGTGCCAGCAGTGAAAAGGTGGACAGGGGGTCAGATACGCAGTATTTT.

CDR3 region: CSVAAGTGRTEAFF. For the CDR3, the DNA is TGCAGCGTGGCTGCAGGGACAGGGAGGACTGAAGCTTTCTTT. The V and J genes are TRBV29-1 and TRBJ1-1; 9 bases are shared with TRBD1. Per the germline V gene, CDR1 is SQVTM and CDR2 is ANQGSEA. The V segment lost 6 bases and the J segment 5 bases; nucleotides outside the gene matches: 10. CDR3 length: 14 residues.

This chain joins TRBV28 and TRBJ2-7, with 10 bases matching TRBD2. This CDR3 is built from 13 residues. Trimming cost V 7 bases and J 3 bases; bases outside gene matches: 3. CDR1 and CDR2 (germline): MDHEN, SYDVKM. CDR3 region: CASTEREGYEQYF. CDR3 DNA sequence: TGTGCCAGCACCGAGCGGGAGGGCTACGAGCAGTACTTC.

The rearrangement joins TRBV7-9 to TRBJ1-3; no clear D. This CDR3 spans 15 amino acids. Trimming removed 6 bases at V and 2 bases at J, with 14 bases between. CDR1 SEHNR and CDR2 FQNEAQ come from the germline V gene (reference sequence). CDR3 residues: CASSSGFAPGNTIYF. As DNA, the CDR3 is TGTGCCAGCAGTTCGGGTTTTGCCCCTGGAAACACCATATATTTT. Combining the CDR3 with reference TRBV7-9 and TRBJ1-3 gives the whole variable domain DTGVSQNPRHKITKRGQNVTFRCDPISEHNRLYWYRQTLGQGPEFLTYFQNEAQLEKSRLLSDRFSAERPKGSFSTLEIQRTEQGDSAMYLCASSSGFAPGNTIYFGEGSWLTVV.

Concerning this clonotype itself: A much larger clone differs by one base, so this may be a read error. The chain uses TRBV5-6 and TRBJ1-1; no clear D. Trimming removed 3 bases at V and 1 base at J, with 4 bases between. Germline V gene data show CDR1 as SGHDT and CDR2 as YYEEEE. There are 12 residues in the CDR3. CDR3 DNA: TGTGCCAGCAGCTGGGGGAACACTGAAGCTTTCTTT. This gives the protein CASSWGNTEAFF.

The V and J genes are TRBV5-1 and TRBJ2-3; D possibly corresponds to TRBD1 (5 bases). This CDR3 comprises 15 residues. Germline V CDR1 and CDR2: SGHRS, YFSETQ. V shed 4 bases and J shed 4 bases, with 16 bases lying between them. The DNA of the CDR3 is TGCGCCAGCAGCCCGATTCGACAGATTGCAGATACGCAGTATTTT. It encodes CASSPIRQIADTQYF.

The CDR3 DNA sequence: TGTGCCACCAGCAGAGTTATAGGGAACGACGAGCAGTACTTC. Its translation is CATSRVIGNDEQYF. This chain uses TRBV15 with TRBJ2-7; D is ambiguous. The CDR3 runs 14 residues. CDR1 is LNHNV and CDR2 is YYDKDF in the germline V gene (reference sequence). Deletions cut 1 base from V and 5 bases from J, with 12 bases between. The whole variable domain, remainder taken from reference TRBV15 and TRBJ2-7, is DAMVIQNPRYQVTQFGKPVTLSCSQTLNHNVMYWYQQKSSQAPKLLFHYYDKDFNNEADTPDNFQSRRPNTSFCFLDIRSPGLGDTAMYLCATSRVIGNDEQYFGPGTRLTVT.

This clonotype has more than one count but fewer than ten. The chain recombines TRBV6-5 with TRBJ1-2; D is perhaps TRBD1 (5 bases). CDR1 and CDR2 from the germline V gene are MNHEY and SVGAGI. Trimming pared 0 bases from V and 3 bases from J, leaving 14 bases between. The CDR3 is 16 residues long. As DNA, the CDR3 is TGTGCCAGCAGTTACTCCATGGGGGATTGGGACTATGGCTACACCTTC. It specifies CASSYSMGDWDYGYTF.